One sample yielded the 12 T cell receptor beta chains listed below, sequenced in a study of beta chain features in type 1 diabetes (dated by TCRdb to the late 2010s). Here is what the overall study found, with its caveats: Type 1 diabetes patients showed a moderate but significant shortening of TCRB CDR3 length in all four CD4+ subsets.

The library was built by means of the immunoSEQ multiplex PCR assay. The entire amount of isolated RNA was reverse transcribed using the High Capacity cDNA Reverse Transcription Kit, so the sequenced TCRB transcripts were expressed ones. The immuneACCESS repertoire file appears here via TCRdb, limited to in-frame rearrangements. These files lack a portion of the clones; in checked studies, under half of the deficit traces to unresolved V genes, and the cause of the others is not known. The sample table contains 250,000 to 300,000 clones; only one count was recorded for about 23% of them. The ten biggest clones cover 0.012% of the sample. These receptors' targets are unknown. The sample taken for sequencing was naive CD4+ T cells from blood. The cell subset or site label corresponds to: true naive CD4+ T cells. The receptors shown here come from a woman younger than 45 with type 1 diabetes.

In this sample, this clone turned up a few times. This chain connects TRBV19 to TRBJ2-7; 10 bases map to TRBD1. This CDR3 region has 15 residues. V lost 3 bases to trimming and J lost 1 base; unmatched junction nucleotides: 3. CDR1 is LNHDA and CDR2 is SQIVND in the germline V gene (reference sequence). DNA for the CDR3: TGTGCCAGTAGTATCGTGGGACAGGGGTCCTACGAGCAGTACTTC. Translated: CASSIVGQGSYEQYF.

The rearrangement links TRBV19 to TRBJ2-7, with TRBD2 matching over 7 bases. This CDR3 comprises 13 residues. CDR1 is LNHDA and CDR2 is SQIVND in the germline V gene (reference sequence). V dropped 7 bases and J dropped 5; count of bases not matched to a gene: 8. The CDR3 protein is CASKRDPSDEQYF. The CDR3 DNA reads TGTGCCAGTAAGCGGGACCCATCTGACGAGCAGTACTTC. Variable domain in full (rest from reference TRBV19 and TRBJ2-7): DGGITQSPKYLFRKEGQNVTLSCEQNLNHDAMYWYRQDPGQGLRLIYYSQIVNDFQKGDIAEGYSVSREKKESFPLTVTSAQKNPTAFYLCASKRDPSDEQYFGPGTRLTVT.

The rearrangement uses TRBV6-5 and TRBJ1-1, with a weak D call TRBD1 (6 bases). The CDR3 sequence is 15 residues long. V gave up 2 bases and J gave up 1 base, with 11 bases separating them. Germline CDR1 and CDR2: MNHEY and SVGAGI. The CDR3 loop reads CASSYGQLENTEAFF. The DNA for the CDR3 is TGTGCCAGCAGTTACGGACAGCTGGAGAACACTGAAGCTTTCTTT.

V gene TRBV27 combines with J gene TRBJ2-1; tentative D call: TRBD2 (5 bases). There are 13 residues in the CDR3. Germline values: CDR1 MNHEY, CDR2 SMNVEV (reference sequence). Trimming shortened V by 9 bases and J by 10 bases, and 19 bases separated the two germline ends. The CDR3 reads CASSRRSSDEQFF. CDR3 bases: TGTGCCAGTTCCCGCAGAAGTAGCGACGAGCAGTTCTTC.

V gene TRBV29-1 combines with J gene TRBJ1-1; D is unclear. The CDR3 covers 12 residues. Deletions cut 4 bases from V and 1 base from J, with 7 bases between. In germline, CDR1 is SQVTM, CDR2 ANQGSEA. The CDR3 is CSVGAGNTEAFF. The CDR3 DNA reads TGCAGCGTTGGAGCGGGGAACACTGAAGCTTTCTTT.

The V gene is TRBV5-1, the J gene TRBJ2-1; D perhaps matches TRBD1 (6 bases). V lost 2 bases and J 2 bases, leaving 8 bases between the germline ends. Germline assignment: CDR1 SGHRS and CDR2 YFSETQ. The CDR3 runs 14 residues. This chain's CDR3 is CASSLQGPYNEQFF. The CDR3 region has the DNA TGCGCCAGCAGCTTACAGGGACCCTACAATGAGCAGTTCTTC.

In its sample, this clone was seen a few times. This same CDR3 is encoded by further DNA sequences in the sample. The chain combines TRBV30 with TRBJ1-1; no reliable D call. The CDR3 totals 12 residues. Germline CDR1 GTSNPN, CDR2 SVGIG (reference sequence). V lost 4 bases to trimming and J lost 0 bases, with 6 bases between them. In DNA form, the CDR3 reads TGTGCCTGGACCCTCCTGAACACTGAAGCTTTCTTT. As protein: CAWTLLNTEAFF.

The rearrangement joins TRBV5-1 to TRBJ1-5; 11 bases line up with TRBD1. CDR1 is SGHRS and CDR2 is YFSETQ in the germline V gene. The CDR3 covers 15 residues. J was trimmed by 8 bases and V by 4 bases; bases with no gene match: 8. The DNA for the CDR3 is TGCGCCAGCAGCCGCGGACAGGGGGCGAGGGAGCCCCAGCATTTT. Amino acids: CASSRGQGAREPQHF.

The genes are TRBV6-4 and TRBJ1-2; D may be TRBD1 (6 bases). Germline V gene sequence: CDR1 MRHNA, CDR2 SNTAGT. Trimming took off 0 bases at V and 4 bases at J, with 12 bases between the two ends. The CDR3 has 15 amino acids. The CDR3 DNA sequence: TGTGCCAGCAGTGACTCTGGACAGCTAGTCTATGGCTACACCTTC. Amino acids: CASSDSGQLVYGYTF.

This clone was detected only a few times. The chain is built from TRBV30 and TRBJ2-7, with TRBD2 identical over 8 bases. V was pared by 5 bases and J by 7 bases, with 13 bases of the junction left unmatched. Germline values: CDR1 GTSNPN, CDR2 SVGIG (reference sequence). The CDR3 has 14 residues. The CDR3: CAWESGTRFREQYF. CDR3 nucleotide sequence: TGTGCCTGGGAATCCGGGACTAGATTTAGGGAGCAGTACTTC.

This clone occurred a few times. The rearrangement joins TRBV15 to TRBJ1-2, with D hard to call. From germline, CDR1 is LNHNV and CDR2 YYDKDF (reference sequence). This CDR3 has 15 amino acids. Between the trimmed V and J ends, which lost 2 bases and 0 bases, there was a span of 10 bases. The CDR3 DNA reads as TGTGCCACCAGCAGACCCTCCTACGCTAACTATGGCTACACCTTC. Translating gives CATSRPSYANYGYTF.

In its sample, this clone was seen a few times. The CDR3 DNA reads TGTGCCAGCAGCTTTTGGGACAGCACCAAAGAGACCCAGTACTTC. Its translation: CASSFWDSTKETQYF. The chain uses TRBV7-9 and TRBJ2-5; 7 positions agree with TRBD1. Germline loops: CDR1 SEHNR, CDR2 FQNEAQ (reference sequence). The CDR3 is made up of 15 amino acids. Trimming removed 3 bases from V and 3 bases from J; junction bases left unmatched: 7.